There are a few counts of the clone carrying this T cell receptor beta chain. In the original analysis: Estimates of nucleated cell counts were drawn from the amplification of reference gene primers. Sequenced by immunoSEQ multiplex PCR; TCRdb stores in-frame clones only, minus some. V and J calls plus clone size are reproduced from that table; the DNA served to infer D and trimming. In the table there are 84,000 or so clones, 75% to 85% of which are singletons. In germline, CDR1 is LGHDT, CDR2 YNNKEL (reference sequence). This CDR3 spans 17 amino acids. Unmatched junction bases numbered 5, after V lost 1 base and J lost 1 base. The data were obtained in a study of blood T cell repertoires in COVID-19. The overall study: The samples span acute and convalescent COVID-19 from the United States, Italy and Spain. PBMCs, B-cell-depleted T cells, or T cells provided the cDNA or gDNA that made up the material.

The chain recombines TRBV3-1 (or the pseudogene TRBV3-2) with TRBJ1-4; 8 bases are a match to TRBD1. The sequenced sample consisted of peripheral blood. The clonotype was recovered from a woman older than 75 with acute or convalescent COVID-19. The CDR3 is CASSQAYRGRTNEKLFF. The DNA for the CDR3 is TGTGCCAGCAGCCAAGCATACAGGGGGAGAACTAATGAAAAACTGTTTTTT.